This T cell receptor (beta chain) is drawn from a study of T cell repertoires in cytomegalovirus infection. The wider study: Indications came from public TCR beta signatures; they pointed to CMV infection and to a matching HLA type. Study-level points and caveats: Clonotype analysis showed dominance of the ex vivo response by HLA-C-restricted CMV-specific TCR beta clonotypes.

One entry per CDR3 protein results from TCRdb running MiXCR on the reads. The repertoire holds about 770,000 distinct CDR3 sequences, 25% to 35% seen once, with approximately 14% in the top ten. A single count supports this clonotype. What it recognizes is unknown. A read error may explain this, as a much larger clone is one base away. V was trimmed by 5 bases and J by 3 bases, leaving 7 bases between them. There are 12 residues in the CDR3. Here the sequenced sample was cultured CD8+ T cells from PBMCs, taken from culture after CMV antigen stimulation. This TCR was recovered from a human donor in good health (CMV status not recorded). Some clones in this sample may be carry-over from other donors' samples. J is TRBJ1-2 and V is TRBV12-3 or TRBV12-4, with D unclear. The CDR3 nucleotides read TGTGCCAGCAGTCCCTGCGACTATGGCTACACCTTC. Amino acid sequence: CASSPCDYGYTF.